This TCR beta chain was retrieved from a study of T cells in Graves' hyperthyroidism and ophthalmopathy. Broader study findings: From stable hyperthyroidism, ophthalmopathy was separated by a 13 V-J model.

This clonotype was observed a few times. The target antigen is unknown. Trimming shortened V by 2 bases and J by 7 bases, and 11 bases separated the two germline ends. Looked up from germline, CDR1 is MNHEY and CDR2 is SVGEGT. The CDR3 loop spans 13 amino acids. Uncontrolled infection, other autoimmune disease, pregnancy and lactation each barred patients from inclusion. Amplification yielded TCR beta CDR3 regions, with RNA transcripts as the source. The HTBI set primed first-round TCR CDR3 RT-PCR. TCRdb ran MiXCR on the multiplex PCR reads and lists one entry per CDR3 protein. The table shows more than 300,000 distinct CDR3 sequences, with 18% occurring only once.

The rearrangement joins TRBV6-2 or TRBV6-3 to TRBJ1-1, with unresolved D. Sequenced sample: blood. The TCR originated in a man between 18 and 35 years old with Graves' ophthalmopathy. CDR3 sequence (DNA): TGTGCCAGCAGTTACATACGAGGTAATGAAGCTTTCTTT. Protein sequence: CASSYIRGNEAFF.